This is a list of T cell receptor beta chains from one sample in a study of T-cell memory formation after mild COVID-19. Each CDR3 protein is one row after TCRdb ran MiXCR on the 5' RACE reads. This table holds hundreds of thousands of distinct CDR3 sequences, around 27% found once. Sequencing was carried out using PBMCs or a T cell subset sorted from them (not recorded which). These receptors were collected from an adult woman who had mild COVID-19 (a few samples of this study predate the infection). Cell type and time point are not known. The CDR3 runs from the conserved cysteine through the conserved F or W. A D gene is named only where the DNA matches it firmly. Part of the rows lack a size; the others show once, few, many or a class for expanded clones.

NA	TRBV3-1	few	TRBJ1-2	TGTGCCAGCAGCCAGGAAAATTGGGGCTACACCTTC	CASSQENWGYTF
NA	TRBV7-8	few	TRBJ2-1	TGTGCCAGCAGCGCCAACCGGGAACCTACGTACAATGAGCAGTTCTTC	CASSANREPTYNEQFF
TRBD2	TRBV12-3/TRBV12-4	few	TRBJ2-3	TGTGCCAGCAGTTCCGGGGTGGGAGCGGGGCGTCTCACAGATACGCAGTATTTT	CASSSGVGAGRLTDTQYF
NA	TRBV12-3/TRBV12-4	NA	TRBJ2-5	TGTGCCAGCAGTCCCCGGACAGACATACAAGAGACCCAGTACTTC	CASSPRTDIQETQYF
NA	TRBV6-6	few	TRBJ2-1	TGTGCCAGCAGGGACCCCGGGGGAGGAACTCATGAGCAGTTCTTC	CASRDPGGGTHEQFF
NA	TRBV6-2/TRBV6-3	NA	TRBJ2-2	TGTGCCAGCAGGACGTACGGGGAGCTGTTTTTT	CASRTYGELFF
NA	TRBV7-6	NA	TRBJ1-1	TGTGCCAGCAGCTTAAGGGGGGGCACCACTGAAGCTTTCTTT	CASSLRGGTTEAFF
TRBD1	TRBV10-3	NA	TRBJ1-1	TGTGCCGACCCGGGACAGGTTAACACTGAAGCTTTCTTT	CADPGQVNTEAFF
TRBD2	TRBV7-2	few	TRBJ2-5	TGTGCCAGCAGCCACCGATTTAGCGGGAGCTTAGAGACCCAGTACTTC	CASSHRFSGSLETQYF
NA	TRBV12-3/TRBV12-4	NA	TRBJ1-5	TGTGCCAGCAGTTTATGGGGAGATCCCCAGCATTTT	CASSLWGDPQHF
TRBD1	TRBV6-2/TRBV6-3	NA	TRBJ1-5	TGTGCCAGCCTCGGACAGGGTTATAATCAGCCCCAGCATTTT	CASLGQGYNQPQHF
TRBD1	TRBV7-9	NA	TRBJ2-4	TGTGCCAGCAGCTCCGGGACAGGGGTCAAAAACATTCAGTACTTC	CASSSGTGVKNIQYF
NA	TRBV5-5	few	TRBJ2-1	TGTGCCAGCAGCTTTTTGGGGGAGACTAAACACAATGAGCAGTTCTTC	CASSFLGETKHNEQFF
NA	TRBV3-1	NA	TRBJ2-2	TGTGCCAGCAGCCAAATGAGAACCGGGGAGCTGTTTTTT	CASSQMRTGELFF
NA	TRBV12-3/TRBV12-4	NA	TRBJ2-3	TGTGCCAGCAGTTTAATAGGACAGTACACAGATACGCAGTATTTT	CASSLIGQYTDTQYF
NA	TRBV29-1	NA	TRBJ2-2	TGCAGCGCCTCCTCGGGACGAGGCAACACCGGGGAGCTGTTTTTT	CSASSGRGNTGELFF
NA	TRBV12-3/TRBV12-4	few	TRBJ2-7	TGTGCCAGCAGTTGGCGCGGGCCATCCTACGAGCAGTACTTC	CASSWRGPSYEQYF
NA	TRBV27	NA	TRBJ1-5	TGTGCCAGCAGTTTATATGGGGGGGACGGCGTTAAGCCCCAGCATTTT	CASSLYGGDGVKPQHF
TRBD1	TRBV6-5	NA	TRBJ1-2	TGTGCCAGCACCCCAGGGGGTGTATCGAGTGGCTACACCTTC	CASTPGGVSSGYTF
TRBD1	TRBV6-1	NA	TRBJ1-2	TGTGCCAGCAGTACGGGACAGGGTAGCTATGGCTACACCTTC	CASSTGQGSYGYTF
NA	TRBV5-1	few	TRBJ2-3	TGCGCCAGCAGAAAACATGCAGATACGCAGTATTTT	CASRKHADTQYF
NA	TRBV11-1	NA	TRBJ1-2	TGTGCCAGCAGCTTGGGGACATCTTATGGCTACACCTTC	CASSLGTSYGYTF